The 21 T cell receptor beta chains below were found in one sample sequenced in a study of T cell clones after liver transplantation. The assay was immunoSEQ multiplex PCR, and TCRdb's table has in-frame clones only and misses some. The sample shows more than 100,000 clones, about 81% of them seen only once. Here the sequenced sample was CD4+ T cells from blood, taken approximately 50 months after liver transplant. Every receptor here comes from a human patient who received a liver transplant. A share of the T cells may be of graft donor origin.

This sequence joins TRBV6-1 and TRBJ1-4; 12 bases align to TRBD1. CDR1 and CDR2 (germline): MNHNS, SASEGT. CDR3 length: 19 residues. The J segment lost 0 bases and the V segment lost 3 bases, leaving 8 bases of the junction unmatched. The CDR3 DNA reads as TGTGCCAGCAGTGAGGGACAGGGGGCTCTTGAGGCAACTAATGAAAAACTGTTTTTT. Translated, it gives CASSEGQGALEATNEKLFF.

The V gene is TRBV27, the J gene TRBJ2-1; D is unclear. The CDR3 extends over 12 amino acids. The germline V and J ends were trimmed by 5 bases and 5 bases, with 7 bases remaining between them. The germline CDR1 and CDR2 sequences are MNHEY and SMNVEV (reference sequence). The CDR3 reads CASSPLNNEQFF. In DNA, the CDR3 is TGTGCCAGCAGTCCTCTCAACAATGAGCAGTTCTTC.

The chain has TRBV29-1 and TRBJ2-7, with 8 bases aligning to TRBD1. Per germline, CDR1 SQVTM and CDR2 ANQGSEA. Trimming at V came to 4 bases and at J to 2 bases, leaving 1 base not matched to a gene. The CDR3 runs to 12 residues. CDR3 residues: CSVGTGPYEQYF. The DNA of the CDR3 is TGCAGCGTTGGGACAGGGCCCTACGAGCAGTACTTC.

The chain carries TRBV28 and TRBJ1-5; D gene ambiguous. V lost 6 bases and J lost 0, with 12 bases in between. Germline V gene sequence: CDR1 MDHEN, CDR2 SYDVKM. CDR3 length: 15 residues. The CDR3 nucleotides are TGTGCCAGCAGGCGATGGAGTTATAGCAATCAGCCCCAGCATTTT. This encodes CASRRWSYSNQPQHF.

CDR3 sequence: CASSFLGTPVNEQFF. The CDR3 nucleotides read TGTGCCAGCAGCTTCCTCGGGACACCTGTGAATGAGCAGTTCTTC. V and J are TRBV7-3 and TRBJ2-1; a weak D match, TRBD1 (6 bases). This CDR3 spans 15 amino acids. Deletions cut 3 bases from V and 7 bases from J, with 16 bases between. CDR1 and CDR2 (germline): SGHTA, FQGTGA. Complete variable domain (other parts from reference TRBV7-3 and TRBJ2-1): GAGVSQTPSNKVTEKGKYVELRCDPISGHTALYWYRQSLGQGPEFLIYFQGTGAADDSGLPNDRFFAVRPEGSVSTLKIQRTERGDSAVYLCASSFLGTPVNEQFFGPGTRLTVL.

The chain is built from TRBV28 and TRBJ2-2; 8 nucleotides line up with TRBD1. The CDR3 runs 15 residues. The germline gives CDR1 MDHEN, CDR2 SYDVKM. Trimming removed 6 bases from V and 3 bases from J; junction bases left unmatched: 6. Here the CDR3 reads CASRSDRAYTGELFF. CDR3 nucleotide sequence: TGTGCCAGCAGGTCGGACAGGGCCTACACCGGGGAGCTGTTTTTT.

The chain carries TRBV30 and TRBJ2-2, with D uncertain. Germline-derived CDR1 and CDR2 are GTSNPN and SVGIG (reference sequence). The CDR3 extends over 14 amino acids. Trimming left V 3 bases short and J 0 bases short, with 8 bases between. This CDR3 reads CAWRTSPNTGELFF. DNA for the CDR3: TGTGCCTGGAGGACATCCCCGAACACCGGGGAGCTGTTTTTT.

V gene TRBV27 combines with J gene TRBJ1-1; D call uncertain. CDR1 MNHEY and CDR2 SMNVEV come from the germline V gene (reference sequence). V dropped 3 bases and J dropped 0 bases, with 5 bases sitting between them. CDR3 length equals 13 residues. CDR3 region: CASSFALNTEAFF. In DNA, the CDR3 is TGTGCCAGCAGTTTTGCCTTGAACACTGAAGCTTTCTTT.

The chain employs TRBV19 and TRBJ1-1; the D gene is possibly TRBD1 (5 bases). Germline CDR1 reads LNHDA; CDR2 reads SQIVND (reference sequence). The CDR3 consists of 12 residues. V was trimmed by 4 bases and J by 8 bases, leaving 11 bases between them. CDR3 coding DNA: TGTGCCAGTAGTACCCGGGGGGACGAAGCTTTCTTT. Encoded protein: CASSTRGDEAFF.

V gene TRBV9 combines with J gene TRBJ2-3; no firm D call. The germline V and J ends were trimmed by 4 bases and 2 bases, with 11 bases remaining between them. The CDR3 loop spans 14 amino acids. CDR1 SGDLS and CDR2 YYNGEE come from the germline V gene. As DNA, the CDR3 is TGTGCCAGCAGCCTAGTTGGCCCCACAGATACGCAGTATTTT. Translated, it gives CASSLVGPTDTQYF.

V and J are TRBV5-6 and TRBJ2-1, with D tentatively TRBD2 (6 bases). With 0 bases removed from V and 8 bases from J, the gap between germline ends came to 9 bases. This CDR3 comprises 13 residues. The germline gives CDR1 SGHDT, CDR2 YYEEEE. The DNA of the CDR3 is TGTGCCAGCAGCTTGGTAGGGACTCATGAGCAGTTCTTC. This codes for CASSLVGTHEQFF. The variable domain in full, with the rest retrieved from reference TRBV5-6 and TRBJ2-1, is DAGVTQSPTHLIKTRGQQVTLRCSPKSGHDTVSWYQQALGQGPQFIFQYYEEEERQRGNFPDRFSGHQFPNYSSELNVNALLLGDSALYLCASSLVGTHEQFFGPGTRLTVL.

The V gene is TRBV19, the J gene TRBJ2-5, with 7 bases matching TRBD2. Trimming at V came to 4 bases and at J to 1 base, leaving 6 bases not matched to a gene. The CDR3 sequence is 15 residues long. Germline CDR1 and CDR2: LNHDA and SQIVND (reference sequence). The CDR3 spells CASSSGGDLQETQYF. CDR3 coding DNA: TGTGCCAGTAGTAGCGGGGGTGACCTCCAAGAGACCCAGTACTTC. The variable domain in full, with the rest retrieved from reference TRBV19 and TRBJ2-5, is DGGITQSPKYLFRKEGQNVTLSCEQNLNHDAMYWYRQDPGQGLRLIYYSQIVNDFQKGDIAEGYSVSREKKESFPLTVTSAQKNPTAFYLCASSSGGDLQETQYFGPGTRLLVL.

This chain uses TRBV18 with TRBJ1-2; TRBD1 matches at 7 bases. V lost 2 bases and J lost 4; bases outside the gene matches: 13. The CDR3 runs 17 residues. Germline-derived CDR1 and CDR2 are KGHSH and LQKENI. The CDR3 sequence is CASSPVLPSTGTYGYTF. The CDR3 nucleotides read TGTGCCAGCTCACCAGTCCTCCCGTCGACAGGGACCTATGGCTACACCTTC.

J is TRBJ2-7 and V is TRBV5-6; 9 bases line up with TRBD1. Trimming took 4 bases from V and 5 from J; bases not matched to a gene: 10. In germline, CDR1 is SGHDT, CDR2 YYEEEE. The CDR3 length is 15 residues. The DNA for the CDR3 is TGTGCCAGCAGCCGCTTGGGGACAGGGTCCCACGAGCAGTACTTC. Translating gives CASSRLGTGSHEQYF.

CDR3 in amino acids: CASSPSGRKGEQYF. The CDR3 DNA sequence: TGTGCCAGCAGCCCGAGCGGGAGAAAAGGCGAGCAGTACTTC. The rearrangement uses TRBV11-3 and TRBJ2-7; 8 nucleotides agree with TRBD2. J gave up 6 bases and V 5 bases, and 9 bases lay outside the gene matches. Germline V lookup: CDR1 SGHNT, CDR2 YENEEA. The length of the CDR3 is 14 residues. Drawing the rest from reference TRBV11-3 and TRBJ2-7, the complete variable domain is EAGVVQSPRYKIIEKKQPVAFWCNPISGHNTLYWYLQNLGQGPELLIRYENEEAVDDSQLPKDRFSAERLKGVDSTLKIQPAELGDSAVYLCASSPSGRKGEQYFGPGTRLTVT.

V usage is TRBV6-1 and J usage is TRBJ2-1; D gene unclear. V was pared by 3 bases and J by 2 bases, with 8 bases between. Per germline, CDR1 MNHNS and CDR2 SASEGT. This CDR3 spans 14 amino acids. As DNA, the CDR3 is TGTGCCAGCAGTGATAGAGGCCCCTACAATGAGCAGTTCTTC. Encoded protein: CASSDRGPYNEQFF.

This CDR3 reads CASSISGRQQFF. DNA for the CDR3: TGTGCCAGCAGCATTAGCGGGCGACAGCAGTTCTTC. The V and J genes are TRBV5-4 and TRBJ2-1, with 7 positions matching TRBD2. The CDR3 is made up of 12 amino acids. Germline V gene lookup returns CDR1 SGHNT and CDR2 YYREEE (reference sequence). With V trimmed by 4 bases and J by 11 bases, 6 bases remained unmatched.

This clone was seen only a few times. The J gene is TRBJ2-2, the V gene TRBV25-1, with no clear D. CDR3 length: 11 amino acids. The V gene lost 4 bases and the J gene lost 5 bases, with 2 bases spanning the gap. Germline V lookup: CDR1 MGHDK, CDR2 SYGVNS. CDR3 sequence reads: CASSVTGELFF. CDR3 bases: TGTGCCAGCAGTGTTACCGGGGAGCTGTTTTTT.

CDR3 DNA sequence: TGCGCCAGCAGCCAAGATCCCCAGGGCGATGAGACCCAGTACTTC. Translated, it gives CASSQDPQGDETQYF. The J gene is TRBJ2-5, the V gene TRBV4-1, with D possibly being TRBD1 (5 bases). The CDR3 totals 15 residues. Trimming removed 0 bases from V and 5 bases from J, with 13 bases in between. Germline V gene lookup returns CDR1 MGHRA and CDR2 YSYEKL.

The chain uses TRBV7-6 and TRBJ1-1; D might be TRBD1 (5 bases). Germline V gives CDR1 SGHVS, CDR2 FNYEAQ. The CDR3 contains 14 residues. Trimming pared 5 bases from V and 1 base from J, leaving 11 bases between. The CDR3 sequence is CASSRSGPNTEAFF. CDR3 DNA sequence: TGTGCCAGCAGCCGGTCGGGGCCGAACACTGAAGCTTTCTTT.

The V call is TRBV2, the J call TRBJ2-1, with TRBD2 matching 11 bases. This CDR3 is 15 amino acids long. The trim removed 2 bases at V and 8 bases at J, leaving 5 bases unmatched. Per the germline V gene, CDR1 is SNHLY and CDR2 is FYNNEI. The CDR3 here is CASSELAGGIDEQFF. CDR3 nucleotides: TGTGCCAGCAGTGAACTAGCGGGGGGAATCGATGAGCAGTTCTTC. The full variable domain, completed using reference TRBV2 and TRBJ2-1, is EPEVTQTPSHQVTQMGQEVILRCVPISNHLYFYWYRQILGQKVEFLVSFYNNEISEKSEIFDDQFSVERPDGSNFTLKIRSTKLEDSAMYFCASSELAGGIDEQFFGPGTRLTVL.